These T cell receptor beta chains were read from a single sample in a study of T cells in tuberculosis. Using immunoSEQ multiplex PCR, the repertoire was profiled, and TCRdb retains in-frame clones only, with some absent. The table shows about 40,000 clones, with around 93% occurring only once. The specimen sequenced was PBMCs. The origin of the receptors is a donor aged 10-29 years with latent tuberculosis or without tuberculosis infection. Some clones in this sample may be carry-over from other donors' samples. Both conserved end residues are part of each CDR3. The D gene is left open where the match is weak. Size is omitted from some rows. Given values are once, few, many or a class for expanded clones.

d_call,v_call,j_call,clone_size,cdr3_nt,cdr3_aa
TRBD1,TRBV18,TRBJ2-1,NA,TGTGCCAGCTCACCACTACAGGGGGCGTCCTACAATGAGCAGTTCTTC,CASSPLQGASYNEQFF
NA,TRBV27,TRBJ2-7,NA,TGTGCCAGCAGCCGCTCACTGAGCTCCTACGAGCAGTACTTC,CASSRSLSSYEQYF
NA,TRBV4-3,TRBJ2-6,NA,TGCGCCAGCAGCCACCACAGGGACCATGGGGGGGCCAACGTCCTGACTTTC,CASSHHRDHGGANVLTF
NA,TRBV5-3,TRBJ2-2,NA,TGTGCCAGAAGCCCGAAGTGGACAGACTCGAACACCGGGGAGCTGTTTTTT,CARSPKWTDSNTGELFF
TRBD2,TRBV28,TRBJ2-5,NA,TGTGCCAGCAGTCAGGGACTAGAGGGGGAGACCCAGTACTTC,CASSQGLEGETQYF
NA,TRBV5-1,TRBJ2-7,NA,TGCGCCAGCAGGGGAACAGGGAGAACGGTCTACGAGCAGTACTTC,CASRGTGRTVYEQYF
TRBD1,TRBV5-1,TRBJ1-1,NA,TGCGCCAGCAGCGGGGGACAGTACTTGAACACTGAAGCTTTCTTT,CASSGGQYLNTEAFF
NA,TRBV19,TRBJ1-1,NA,TGTGCCAGTAGTAGCGGTAGAACTGAAGCTTTCTTT,CASSSGRTEAFF
NA,TRBV10-3,TRBJ1-1,few,TGTGCCATCAGCACTCAGGATTCGACTGAAGCTTTCTTT,CAISTQDSTEAFF
NA,TRBV14,TRBJ1-2,NA,TGTGCCAGCAGCCAAGATACAGCAGCTCCCTATGGCTACACCTTC,CASSQDTAAPYGYTF
NA,TRBV27,TRBJ1-3,NA,TGTGCCAGCAGTTCCGGCCAGGGTGGAAGAAACACCATATATTTT,CASSSGQGGRNTIYF
NA,TRBV29-1,TRBJ2-2,NA,TGCAGCGTCCGATCCACCGGGGATCTGTTTTTT,CSVRSTGDLFF
TRBD1,TRBV9,TRBJ2-3,NA,TGTGCCAGCAGCGTAGGTACAGGGGGCCTCACAGATACGCAGTATTTT,CASSVGTGGLTDTQYF
TRBD1,TRBV5-5,TRBJ1-4,NA,TGTGCCAGCAGCCCAGTATTAGGGGGCTCGGGAAAACTGTTTTTT,CASSPVLGGSGKLFF
NA,TRBV6-5,TRBJ2-7,NA,TGTGCCAGCAGTTCCCCAACTAGGCGTACCTACGAGCAGTACTTC,CASSSPTRRTYEQYF
NA,TRBV6-6,TRBJ2-1,NA,TGTGCCAGCAGTTACGAGCAGGGATTGTACAATGAGCAGTTCTTC,CASSYEQGLYNEQFF
TRBD1,TRBV7-6,TRBJ1-2,NA,TGTGCCAGCAGCTTCTTCGGACAGGGGGCGCATGGCTACACCTTC,CASSFFGQGAHGYTF
NA,TRBV15,TRBJ2-6,few,TGTGCCACCAGAGAGAGGGCTGGGGCCAACGTCCTGACTTTC,CATRERAGANVLTF
NA,TRBV12-5,TRBJ2-5,NA,TGTGCTAGTGGTTTGGACAGCCAGGAGACCCAGTACTTC,CASGLDSQETQYF
NA,TRBV7-2,TRBJ1-6,NA,TGTGCCAGCAGCTTAGTAGGAGAGGGTTCACCCCTCCACTTT,CASSLVGEGSPLHF
NA,TRBV5-1,TRBJ2-3,NA,TGCGCCAGCAGCTTGGGTTACCGGAGCACAGATACGCAGTATTTT,CASSLGYRSTDTQYF
NA,TRBV18,TRBJ2-1,NA,TGTGCCAGCTCACCACCCATGGGGCGAGACAATGAGCAGTTCTTC,CASSPPMGRDNEQFF
TRBD2,TRBV7-2,TRBJ2-7,NA,TGTGCCAGCAGCTTAGTGGGTTCTAGCGGGGGGTCCTCCTACGAGCAGTACTTC,CASSLVGSSGGSSYEQYF
TRBD2,TRBV27,TRBJ2-3,NA,TGTGCCAGCACCCTTAGCGGGGGGTTCGAACAAATTAGCACAGATACGCAGTATTTT,CASTLSGGFEQISTDTQYF
NA,TRBV4-3,TRBJ2-3,NA,TGCGCCAGCAGCCAAGATCGGGGAAGCACAGATACGCAGTATTTT,CASSQDRGSTDTQYF
TRBD2,TRBV11-2,TRBJ2-3,NA,TGTGCCAGCAGCTTCGGGGGGGGAACAGATACGCAGTATTTT,CASSFGGGTDTQYF
NA,TRBV18,TRBJ2-2,NA,TGTGCCAGCCCGTTTTCTAGGGGGAATACCGGGGAGCTGTTTTTT,CASPFSRGNTGELFF
NA,TRBV29-1,TRBJ1-5,NA,TGCAGCGCCTCGGCAGGGGTTGAGCATCAGCCCCAGCATTTT,CSASAGVEHQPQHF
NA,TRBV6-4,TRBJ2-1,NA,TGTGCCAGCAGCGCCCGAACCCCCAACAGGAGACCCTCCCCCTACAATGAGCAGTTCTTC,CASSARTPNRRPSPYNEQFF
NA,TRBV29-1,TRBJ2-3,NA,TGCAGCGTAGCTCGACTTGCGGCTAGCACAGATACGCAGTATTTT,CSVARLAASTDTQYF
TRBD2,TRBV9,TRBJ2-1,once,TGTGCCAGCAGCGTAGCGGGTAGCGGGGGGGCGGTTGAGCAGTTCTTC,CASSVAGSGGAVEQFF
NA,TRBV6-4,TRBJ1-6,NA,TGTGCCAGCAGCGAAAGGACAGCCGGACCCCTCCACTTT,CASSERTAGPLHF